This is a list of T cell receptor beta chains from one sample in a study of cytomegalovirus exposure and HLA in healthy donors. The protocol was immunoSEQ multiplex PCR, while the TCRdb copy is restricted to in-frame clones and leaves out a portion. The table shows around 130,000 clones, with around 78% occurring only once. Sequencing input: PBMCs. Receptors originate from a young woman in good health and CMV-seronegative. Each CDR3 is given with its conserved first and last residue. The D gene is left open where the match is weak. Clone size, where shown, is once, few, many, or a class for clones that have expanded.

once	NA	TRBJ1-2	TRBV18	TGTGCCAGCTCACCACCAAGGGAGGGCTTTGGCTACACCTTC	CASSPPREGFGYTF
NA	TRBD1	TRBJ1-2	TRBV28	TGTGCCAGCAGACTCACAGGGGGCGCTGGCTACACCTTC	CASRLTGGAGYTF
NA	TRBD1	TRBJ1-1	TRBV19	TGTGCCAGTAGTACCCCAGGGGGCGCAAACACTGAAGCTTTCTTT	CASSTPGGANTEAFF
NA	NA	TRBJ1-1	TRBV11-1	TGTGCCAGCAGTTCCGACAGCCATGAAGCTTTCTTT	CASSSDSHEAFF
NA	NA	TRBJ2-2	TRBV5-1	TGCGCCAGCAGCTCCCTAACGGGCACCGGGGAGCTGTTTTTT	CASSSLTGTGELFF
NA	TRBD1	TRBJ1-2	TRBV7-2	TGTGCCAGCACCTACTCCGGGACAGGGATTGATGGCTACACCTTC	CASTYSGTGIDGYTF
once	NA	TRBJ2-7	TRBV20-1	TGCAGTGCCGAGACAGCCTACGAGCAGTACTTC	CSAETAYEQYF
NA	TRBD2	TRBJ2-7	TRBV10-1	TGCGCCAGCAGTGAGGGGGGAGGGCGGGAGCAGTACTTC	CASSEGGGREQYF
NA	NA	TRBJ2-5	TRBV30	TGTGCCTGGAGTCTTGGGGCCCAAGAGACCCAGTACTTC	CAWSLGAQETQYF
NA	TRBD2	TRBJ2-7	TRBV5-1	TGCGCCAGCAGCTACGTAGCGGGTGGCAGCTACGAGCAGTACTTC	CASSYVAGGSYEQYF
NA	NA	TRBJ2-1	TRBV5-6	TGTGCCAGCAGCTTGGATGCCTGGGCCCGGAAGGATGAGCAGTTCTTC	CASSLDAWARKDEQFF
NA	TRBD2	TRBJ2-7	TRBV29-1	TGCAGCGTTTTAGGAGGGCGGGAGCGATCCTACGAGCAGTACTTC	CSVLGGRERSYEQYF
NA	NA	TRBJ1-3	TRBV5-6	TGTGCCAGCAGCTTGGCAGGGGCGGGAAACACCATATATTTT	CASSLAGAGNTIYF
once	NA	TRBJ1-5	TRBV7-9	TGTGCCAGCAGCTTACAGCCGGCGGGGCTTAGCAATCAGCCCCAGCATTTT	CASSLQPAGLSNQPQHF
NA	TRBD2	TRBJ2-1	TRBV7-9	TGTGCCAGCAGCTCTATAGCGGGAGGACCATACAATGAGCAGTTCTTC	CASSSIAGGPYNEQFF
few	NA	TRBJ1-1	TRBV7-9	TGTGCCAGCAGCTTAGGAGGGGGAAGGGACCGTACTGAAGCTTTCTTT	CASSLGGGRDRTEAFF
NA	NA	TRBJ1-1	TRBV19	TGTGCCAGTAGTATGTCACTAATGAACACTGAAGCTTTCTTT	CASSMSLMNTEAFF
NA	NA	TRBJ2-7	TRBV18	TGTGCCAGCTCACCCAGGGAACCCTACGAGCAGTACTTC	CASSPREPYEQYF
NA	TRBD2	TRBJ2-7	TRBV2	TGTGCCAGCAGGAGACTAGCCTCGTCCTACGAGCAGTACTTC	CASRRLASSYEQYF
NA	TRBD2	TRBJ2-7	TRBV29-1	TGCAGCGTTACTAGCGGGAGTATCAACGAGCAGTACTTC	CSVTSGSINEQYF
few	TRBD2	TRBJ2-1	TRBV6-5	TGTGCCAGCAGTTACTCGTTGACTAGCGGGACACAGGAGCAGTTCTTC	CASSYSLTSGTQEQFF
few	TRBD1	TRBJ1-1	TRBV6-6	TGTGCCATACGGACAGGGGCGAACACTGAAGCTTTCTTT	CAIRTGANTEAFF
NA	TRBD1	TRBJ2-7	TRBV27	TGTGCCAGCAGTTTAGGACCCTCGGGACAGGGGTTTTACGAGCAGTACTTC	CASSLGPSGQGFYEQYF
few	NA	TRBJ1-2	TRBV5-4	TGTGCCAGCAGCCCCGACATCTATAACTATGGCTACACCTTC	CASSPDIYNYGYTF
NA	NA	TRBJ2-6	TRBV27	TGTGCCAGCGGCCTGGAGGGTAACGTCCTGACTTTC	CASGLEGNVLTF
NA	NA	TRBJ1-2	TRBV5-1	TGCGCCAGCACCTTGGAGCCCACTCTTAACTATGGCTACACCTTC	CASTLEPTLNYGYTF
NA	TRBD1	TRBJ2-2	TRBV27	TGTGCCAGCAGACGGGGGGACAGGGACAGGACCGGGGAGCTGTTTTTT	CASRRGDRDRTGELFF
NA	NA	TRBJ2-3	TRBV5-8	TGTGCCAGCAGCTTGGGACTAGACCCTAGGACAGATACGCAGTATTTT	CASSLGLDPRTDTQYF
few	NA	TRBJ1-1	TRBV6-5	TGTGCCAGCAGTTATGGGAAGGGGACTGAAGCTTTCTTT	CASSYGKGTEAFF
few	TRBD1	TRBJ1-1	TRBV6-1	TGTGCCAGCAGTGAGGGATGGGGGACAGTGGAAGCTTTCTTT	CASSEGWGTVEAFF
NA	NA	TRBJ2-5	TRBV7-2	TGTGCCAGCAGCCCAGGTCTCCATGCGGAGACCCAGTACTTC	CASSPGLHAETQYF
NA	NA	TRBJ2-1	TRBV19	TGTGCCACTCGCGGCGGGACGCACAATGAGCAGTTCTTC	CATRGGTHNEQFF
NA	NA	TRBJ1-1	TRBV25-1	TGTGCCAGCCTTAGACTCATGGAGGGTAAGAACACTGAAGCTTTCTTT	CASLRLMEGKNTEAFF
few	NA	TRBJ2-7	TRBV7-8	TGTGCCAGCAGCTTCCGGTTCGAGCAGTACTTC	CASSFRFEQYF
few	TRBD1	TRBJ1-2	TRBV30	TGTGCCTGGAGTGCGACAGGGGCTTGGGGCTACACCTTC	CAWSATGAWGYTF
NA	NA	TRBJ2-5	TRBV6-1	TGTGCCAGCAGTGAAGACGGAGGGGGCCCAGAGACCCAGTACTTC	CASSEDGGGPETQYF
NA	NA	TRBJ1-1	TRBV29-1	TGCAGCGTTGACAGGGGCCTAACTGAAGCTTTCTTT	CSVDRGLTEAFF
NA	TRBD2	TRBJ2-1	TRBV27	TGTGCCAGCAGCCAGTTGGGAGGGAGAGGGGATGAGCAGTTCTTC	CASSQLGGRGDEQFF
NA	TRBD1	TRBJ2-1	TRBV10-2	TGCGCCAGCAGTCCCCTAGGGGGCTCCAACAATGAGCAGTTCTTC	CASSPLGGSNNEQFF
NA	NA	TRBJ1-4	TRBV2	TGTGCCAGCAACGGGTGGACTAATGAAAAACTGTTTTTT	CASNGWTNEKLFF
NA	NA	TRBJ2-3	TRBV30	TGTGCCTGGAGTCTCCCCACGGCGCAGTATTTT	CAWSLPTAQYF
NA	NA	TRBJ1-4	TRBV2	TGTGCCAGCAGTGAGGGGACAAGTAATGAAAAACTGTTTTTT	CASSEGTSNEKLFF
NA	NA	TRBJ2-1	TRBV7-2	TGTGCCAGCAGCTCCCAACTAGCCGGCTCCTACAATGAGCAGTTCTTC	CASSSQLAGSYNEQFF
NA	TRBD1	TRBJ1-2	TRBV29-1	TGCAGCGTCTGGACAGGGGGCCTTCTTGGCTACACCTTC	CSVWTGGLLGYTF
NA	NA	TRBJ2-2	TRBV30	TGTGCCTGGAGTGAGGGCGGGGCCGGGAACACCGGGGAGCTGTTTTTT	CAWSEGGAGNTGELFF
NA	TRBD1	TRBJ1-1	TRBV7-8	TGTGCCAGCAGCCCCTGGACAGGGGAGAAAACTGAAGCTTTCTTT	CASSPWTGEKTEAFF
NA	NA	TRBJ2-7	TRBV28	TGTGCCAGCAGTTTTCAGGGCACTCCTAGTGAGTACTTC	CASSFQGTPSEYF
NA	NA	TRBJ2-1	TRBV5-1	TGCGCCAGCAGCTCGCCGGGCGGGCCTTACAATGAGCAGTTCTTC	CASSSPGGPYNEQFF
NA	NA	TRBJ1-3	TRBV6-1	TGTGCCAGCAGTGAAGGCCAGGCCTCTGGAAACACCATATATTTT	CASSEGQASGNTIYF
NA	TRBD2	TRBJ2-1	TRBV9	TGTGCCAGCAGCGTCGGGGGGAGGAGCGAGCAGTTCTTC	CASSVGGRSEQFF
NA	NA	TRBJ2-7	TRBV29-1	TGCAGCGTTTATGGGACATCGCCTACTACCTACGAGCAGTACTTC	CSVYGTSPTTYEQYF